What follows are 18 T cell receptor beta chains derived from one specimen sequenced in a study of OX40 agonist ivuxolimab in advanced cancers. Data came from immunoSEQ multiplex PCR; TCRdb stores just in-frame clones and leaves some out. The repertoire consists of more than 9,000 clones, with 69% occurring once and the leading ten covering 12%. Specimen: CD4+ or CD8+ T cells sorted from blood, collected in a trial of the OX40 agonist ivuxolimab. The receptors were sampled from an adult with an advanced solid tumor such as melanoma, head and neck, liver or kidney cancer.

The chain employs TRBV20-1 and TRBJ1-2; D is uncertain. V lost 5 bases, J lost 11 bases, and 6 bases lay in between. The CDR3 has 8 residues. Germline-derived CDR1 and CDR2 are DFQATT and SNEGSKA (reference sequence). The DNA for the CDR3 is TGCAGTGCTCCTTCGTACACCTTC. This translates into CSAPSYTF.

The rearrangement joins TRBV5-6 to TRBJ2-5, with D perhaps TRBD1 or TRBD2 (5 bases each). Looked up from germline, CDR1 is SGHDT and CDR2 is YYEEEE. CDR3 length: 13 residues. The germline V and J ends were trimmed by 3 bases and 6 bases, with 12 bases remaining between them. In nucleotides, the CDR3 is TGTGCCAGCAGCTACGGGGCCGGGAAGACCCAGTACTTC. As protein: CASSYGAGKTQYF.

This clone turned up a few times. This rearrangement joins TRBV10-3 to TRBJ2-1; 8 positions match TRBD2. The CDR3 extends over 14 amino acids. Germline CDR1 and CDR2: ENHRY and SYGVKD. Losses at the gene ends were 3 bases for V and 6 bases for J; bases not matched to a gene: 4. The CDR3 protein is CAISDSGRSNEQFF. CDR3 coding DNA: TGTGCCATCAGTGACAGCGGGAGAAGCAATGAGCAGTTCTTC.

The chain joins TRBV6-6 to TRBJ1-2, with a possible D match to TRBD1 (6 bases). The V gene's germline CDR1 is MNHNY and CDR2 SVGAGI (reference sequence). Trimming cost V 5 bases and J 7 bases, with 23 bases left between them. This CDR3 has 16 residues. The CDR3 nucleotides read TGTGCCAGCAGTACATTTCCCAGGGGTTCGTTGGGTGGCTACACCTTC. Translation gives CASSTFPRGSLGGYTF.

This sequence joins TRBV6-1 and TRBJ1-1; the match to TRBD1 covers 10 bases. The V segment lost 8 bases and the J segment 6 bases; nucleotides outside the gene matches: 12. The CDR3 covers 15 residues. Germline values: CDR1 MNHNS, CDR2 SASEGT. CDR3 loop: CASAGTGVMGSEAFF. The DNA for the CDR3 is TGTGCCAGCGCCGGGACAGGGGTAATGGGCTCTGAAGCTTTCTTT.

The chain uses TRBV7-8 and TRBJ2-1, with 7 positions matching TRBD2. Per germline, CDR1 SGHVS and CDR2 FQNEAQ. The CDR3 consists of 16 residues. The V segment lost 5 bases and the J segment 0 bases; nucleotides outside the gene matches: 7. CDR3 nucleotides: TGTGCCAGCAGCGGACTAGTTGGGCTCTCCTACAATGAGCAGTTCTTC. Amino acids: CASSGLVGLSYNEQFF. Together with reference TRBV7-8 and TRBJ2-1, the CDR3 gives the full variable domain: GAGVSQSPRYKVAKRGQDVALRCDPISGHVSLFWYQQALGQGPEFLTYFQNEAQLDKSGLPSDRFFAERPEGSVSTLKIQRTQQEDSAVYLCASSGLVGLSYNEQFFGPGTRLTVL.

J is TRBJ2-3 and V is TRBV6-5, with D possibly matching TRBD2 (5 bases). The length of the CDR3 is 13 residues. Trimming took off 7 bases at V and 0 bases at J, with 8 bases between the two ends. Per germline, CDR1 MNHEY and CDR2 SVGAGI. CDR3: CASNTGSTDTQYF. For the CDR3, the DNA is TGTGCCAGCAATACGGGGAGCACAGATACGCAGTATTTT.

The chain has TRBV28 and TRBJ2-2, with 8 bases matching TRBD2. Germline V gene data show CDR1 as MDHEN and CDR2 as SYDVKM. This CDR3 comprises 17 residues. V was clipped by 6 bases and J by 5 bases; unmatched bases: 14. This CDR3 reads CASRAGGLNLYTGELFF. Written as DNA, the CDR3 is TGTGCCAGCAGGGCGGGGGGATTAAATTTGTATACCGGGGAGCTGTTTTTT.

This clone was seen a single time. The V gene is TRBV28, the J gene TRBJ2-3, with D tentatively TRBD2 (6 bases). V was pared by 3 bases and J by 1 base, with 17 bases between. CDR1 is MDHEN and CDR2 is SYDVKM in the germline V gene. The length of the CDR3 is 17 residues. In DNA, the CDR3 is TGTGCCAGCAGTTTCTTTAGCCTGCGGGAAGGCACAGATACGCAGTATTTT. Translated, it gives CASSFFSLREGTDTQYF.

The V gene is TRBV19, the J gene TRBJ2-1; 10 bases line up with TRBD2. The CDR3 totals 14 residues. V dropped 10 bases and J dropped 6; count of bases not matched to a gene: 9. Germline CDR1 reads LNHDA; CDR2 reads SQIVND (reference sequence). The CDR3 DNA sequence: TGTGCCACCGAGATAGCGGGAGGTCCCAATGAGCAGTTCTTC. Translated: CATEIAGGPNEQFF.

This chain uses TRBV18 with TRBJ2-1; D might be TRBD1 or TRBD2, each matching 5 bases. Deletions cut 0 bases from V and 2 bases from J, with 11 bases between. Per germline, CDR1 KGHSH and CDR2 LQKENI. The CDR3 spans 16 residues. The CDR3 region is CASSPPGGLTYNEQFF. The CDR3 region has the DNA TGTGCCAGCTCACCACCTGGGGGATTAACCTACAATGAGCAGTTCTTC.

The chain has TRBV27 and TRBJ1-1; D unresolved. Per germline, CDR1 MNHEY and CDR2 SMNVEV (reference sequence). The CDR3 covers 13 residues. Deletions cut 5 bases from V and 3 bases from J, with 10 bases between. The CDR3 loop reads CASSPRIYTEAFF. The CDR3 DNA sequence: TGTGCCAGCAGTCCTAGAATATACACTGAAGCTTTCTTT.

This clone has only one observation. With a much larger clone just one base away, this may be a read error. The gene calls are TRBV27 and TRBJ2-7; the D gene could be TRBD1 or TRBD2 (5 bases each). The CDR3 sequence is 13 residues long. CDR1 is MNHEY and CDR2 is SMNVEV in the germline V gene (reference sequence). CDR3 sequence: CTSSRDPTYEQYF. The CDR3 region has the DNA TGTACCAGCAGCAGGGACCCAACCTACGAGCAGTACTTC.

V is TRBV19 and J is TRBJ2-7, with a tentative D call TRBD1 (5 bases). CDR3 length equals 14 residues. V was cut by 3 bases and J by 2 bases, with 11 bases left in between. Per the germline V gene, CDR1 is LNHDA and CDR2 is SQIVND (reference sequence). The CDR3, as DNA: TGTGCCAGTAGTATCTCAGCAGGGCCCTACGAGCAGTACTTC. This codes for CASSISAGPYEQYF.

This chain uses TRBV4-3 with TRBJ1-4; D call uncertain. This CDR3 contains 16 residues. Germline CDR1 reads LGHNA; CDR2 reads YSLEER. V lost 0 bases and J lost 4, with 12 bases in between. The CDR3 sequence is CASSQESTDDNEKLFF. The CDR3 DNA reads TGCGCCAGCAGCCAAGAATCGACGGACGATAATGAAAAACTGTTTTTT.

The CDR3 is CASSLTGQNYEQYF. CDR3 coding DNA: TGTGCCAGCAGCTTGACGGGACAGAACTACGAGCAGTACTTC. V is TRBV7-9 and J is TRBJ2-7, with 7 bases fitting TRBD1. CDR1 and CDR2 (germline): SEHNR, FQNEAQ (reference sequence). The CDR3 is made up of 14 amino acids. V trimming: 3 bases; J trimming: 3 bases; junction bases outside the gene matches: 5.

This clone has only a few counts. V usage is TRBV28 and J usage is TRBJ2-5; D gene uncertain. The CDR3 sequence is 15 residues long. CDR1 and CDR2 (germline): MDHEN, SYDVKM. Between the trimmed V and J ends, which lost 0 bases and 9 bases, there was a span of 17 bases. The DNA of the CDR3 is TGTGCCAGCAGTTTATGGTCAGGCCTGAGGAAGGCCCAGTACTTC. As protein: CASSLWSGLRKAQYF.

V usage is TRBV7-2 and J usage is TRBJ2-1; tentatively, D is TRBD2 (6 bases). CDR1 and CDR2 (germline): SGHTA, FQGNSA. There are 14 residues in the CDR3. Trimming took off 6 bases at V and 7 bases at J, with 16 bases between the two ends. The CDR3 loop reads CASREGAGGNEQFF. Written as DNA, the CDR3 is TGTGCCAGCAGGGAGGGAGCCGGGGGTAATGAGCAGTTCTTC.